This T cell receptor (beta chain) was recovered during a study of blood T cell repertoires in COVID-19. About the study: COVID-19 samples from acute and convalescent phases originated in the United States, Italy and Spain.

There are a few counts of this clone. CDR1 and CDR2 from the germline V gene are SGHDN and FVKESK. This CDR3 region has 13 residues. Trimming removed 3 bases from V and 2 bases from J, with 7 bases in between. Produced via immunoSEQ multiplex PCR; TCRdb's table is partial and in-frame only. Of about 300,000 clones in the sample, about 87% were seen once. This clonotype originated in a woman in her 30s with COVID-19, enrolled during active disease. The chain joins TRBV14 to TRBJ1-2; D is unclear. The sequencing sample was made of peripheral blood. DNA of the CDR3: TGTGCCAGCAGCCATCAACAGAACTATGGCTACACCTTC. It codes for CASSHQQNYGYTF.